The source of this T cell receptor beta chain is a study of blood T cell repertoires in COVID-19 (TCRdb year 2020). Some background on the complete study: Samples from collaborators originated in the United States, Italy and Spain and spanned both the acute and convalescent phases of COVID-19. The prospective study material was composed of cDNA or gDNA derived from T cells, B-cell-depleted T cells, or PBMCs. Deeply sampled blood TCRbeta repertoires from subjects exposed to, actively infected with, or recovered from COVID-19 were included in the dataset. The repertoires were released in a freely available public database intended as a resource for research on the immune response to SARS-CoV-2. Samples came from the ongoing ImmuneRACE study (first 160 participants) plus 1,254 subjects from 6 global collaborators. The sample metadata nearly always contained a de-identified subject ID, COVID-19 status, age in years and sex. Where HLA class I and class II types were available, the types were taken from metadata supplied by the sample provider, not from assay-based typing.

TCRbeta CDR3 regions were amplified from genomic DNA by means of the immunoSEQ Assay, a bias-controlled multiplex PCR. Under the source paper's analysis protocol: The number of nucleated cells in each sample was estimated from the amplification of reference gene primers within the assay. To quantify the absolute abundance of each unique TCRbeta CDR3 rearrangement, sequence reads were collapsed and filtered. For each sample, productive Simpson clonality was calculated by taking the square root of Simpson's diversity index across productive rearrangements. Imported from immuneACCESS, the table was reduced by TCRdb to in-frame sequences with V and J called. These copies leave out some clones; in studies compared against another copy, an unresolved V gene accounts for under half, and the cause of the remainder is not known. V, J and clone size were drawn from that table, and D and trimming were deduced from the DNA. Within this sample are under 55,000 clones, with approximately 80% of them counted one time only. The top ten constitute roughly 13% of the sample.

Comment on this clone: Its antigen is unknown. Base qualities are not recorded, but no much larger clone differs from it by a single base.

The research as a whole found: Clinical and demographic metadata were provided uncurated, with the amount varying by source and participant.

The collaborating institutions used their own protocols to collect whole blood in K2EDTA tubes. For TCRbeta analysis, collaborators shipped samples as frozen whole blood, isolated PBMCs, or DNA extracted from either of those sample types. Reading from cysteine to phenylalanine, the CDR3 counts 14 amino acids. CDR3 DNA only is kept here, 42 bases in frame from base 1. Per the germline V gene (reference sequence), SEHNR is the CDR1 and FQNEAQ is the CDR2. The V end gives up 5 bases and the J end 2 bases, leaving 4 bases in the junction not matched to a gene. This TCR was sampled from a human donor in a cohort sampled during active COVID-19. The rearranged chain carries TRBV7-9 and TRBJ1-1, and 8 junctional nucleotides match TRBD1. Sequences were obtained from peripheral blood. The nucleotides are TGTGCCAGCAGCGCGGGACAGGTAAACACTGAAGCTTTCTTT. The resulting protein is CASSAGQVNTEAFF.